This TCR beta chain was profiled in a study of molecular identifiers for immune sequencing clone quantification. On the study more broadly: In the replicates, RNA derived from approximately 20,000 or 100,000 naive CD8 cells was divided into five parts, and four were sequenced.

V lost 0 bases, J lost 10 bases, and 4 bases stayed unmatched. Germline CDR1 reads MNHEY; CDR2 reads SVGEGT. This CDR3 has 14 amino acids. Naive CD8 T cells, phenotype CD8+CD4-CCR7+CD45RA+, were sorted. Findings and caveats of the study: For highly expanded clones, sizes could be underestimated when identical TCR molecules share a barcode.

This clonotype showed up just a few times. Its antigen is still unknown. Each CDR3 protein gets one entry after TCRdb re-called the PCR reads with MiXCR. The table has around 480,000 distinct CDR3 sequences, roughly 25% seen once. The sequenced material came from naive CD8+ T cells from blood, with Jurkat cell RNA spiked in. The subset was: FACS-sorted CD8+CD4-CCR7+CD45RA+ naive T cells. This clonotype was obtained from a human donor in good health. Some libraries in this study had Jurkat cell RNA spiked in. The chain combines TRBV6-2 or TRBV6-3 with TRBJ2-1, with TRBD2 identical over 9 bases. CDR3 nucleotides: TGTGCCAGCAGTTACTCGGCGCTAGCGGGAGAGCAGTTCTTC. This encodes CASSYSALAGEQFF.